The 16 T cell receptor beta chains presented below share a single source sample, sequenced in a study of blood T cell repertoires in COVID-19. Assay used: immunoSEQ multiplex PCR; TCRdb lists only in-frame clones, some missing. The profile shows approximately 300,000 clones, 65% to 90% of them singletons. Sample: PBMCs or T cells enriched from blood (not recorded which). These receptors were collected from a young man who had recovered from COVID-19.

V is TRBV18 and J is TRBJ1-1; D unresolved. The CDR3 consists of 12 residues. Germline V gene lookup returns CDR1 KGHSH and CDR2 LQKENI. Trimming took off 6 bases at V and 6 bases at J, with 11 bases between the two ends. The CDR3: CASSPRPAEAFF. CDR3 bases: TGTGCCAGCTCCCCGCGGCCTGCTGAAGCTTTCTTT.

The rearrangement joins TRBV7-2 to TRBJ2-5; 13 nucleotides line up with TRBD2. The ends lost 5 bases at V and 2 bases at J; junction bases unmatched: 5. The germline CDR1 and CDR2 sequences are SGHTA and FQGNSA. CDR3 length equals 16 residues. The CDR3 protein is CASSLGLAGAQETQYF. CDR3 bases: TGTGCCAGCAGCCTAGGACTAGCGGGGGCACAAGAGACCCAGTACTTC.

In the case of this clone: This specimen includes other DNA sequences encoding the same CDR3. The rearrangement links TRBV5-1 to TRBJ2-3, with a tentative D call TRBD2 (5 bases). Trimming took 4 bases from V and 1 from J, leaving 16 bases between them. This CDR3 has 16 residues. Germline CDR1 SGHRS, CDR2 YFSETQ. In DNA form, the CDR3 reads TGCGCCAGCAGCCCCGGCCTAGCAGGAGGCACAGATACGCAGTATTTT. This encodes CASSPGLAGGTDTQYF.

This sequence joins TRBV19 and TRBJ1-1; D is uncertain. Trimming removed 6 bases at V and 1 base at J, with 15 bases between. CDR1 and CDR2 (germline): LNHDA, SQIVND (reference sequence). The CDR3 has 15 amino acids. The CDR3 reads CASSTLRRGNTEAFF. CDR3 bases: TGTGCCAGTAGCACGTTGAGACGGGGGAACACTGAAGCTTTCTTT.

This clone has only one observation. The rearrangement links TRBV2 to TRBJ2-7; perhaps TRBD1 as D (6 bases). Germline values: CDR1 SNHLY, CDR2 FYNNEI. CDR3 size: 16 residues. V lost 7 bases and J 2 bases, leaving 21 bases between the germline ends. The DNA of the CDR3 is TGTGCCAGCACCCCATCGGTTTACAGGGCGACCTACGAGCAGTACTTC. This codes for CASTPSVYRATYEQYF. Full variable domain (outside the CDR3, taken from reference TRBV2 and TRBJ2-7): EPEVTQTPSHQVTQMGQEVILRCVPISNHLYFYWYRQILGQKVEFLVSFYNNEISEKSEIFDDQFSVERPDGSNFTLKIRSTKLEDSAMYFCASTPSVYRATYEQYFGPGTRLTVT.

This clone was detected only a few times. V and J are TRBV19 and TRBJ1-1; 7 nucleotides align to TRBD1. CDR3 length: 14 residues. The germline gives CDR1 LNHDA, CDR2 SQIVND (reference sequence). V trimming: 4 bases; J trimming: 0 bases; junction bases outside the gene matches: 2. The CDR3 DNA follows: TGTGCCAGTAGTAAGGGACAGCTGAACACTGAAGCTTTCTTT. Translated, it gives CASSKGQLNTEAFF.

The chain uses TRBV19 and TRBJ2-5, with 7 bases identical to TRBD1. The CDR3 consists of 13 residues. J was trimmed by 4 bases and V by 6 bases; bases with no gene match: 5. CDR1 is LNHDA, CDR2 SQIVND, per germline (reference sequence). The CDR3 nucleotides read TGTGCCAGTAGCAGGGACAGAGGAGAGACCCAGTACTTC. Protein product: CASSRDRGETQYF.

This clone turned up a few times. The chain employs TRBV6-5 and TRBJ1-5; weak D call: TRBD1 (5 bases). Germline V lookup: CDR1 MNHEY, CDR2 SVGAGI. V lost 7 bases and J 9 bases, leaving 16 bases between the germline ends. The CDR3 runs 13 residues. The CDR3 spells CASIKGLGRPQHF. CDR3 nucleotides: TGTGCCAGCATCAAGGGGCTGGGTCGGCCCCAGCATTTT.

The rearrangement links TRBV29-1 to TRBJ1-1; D not certain. Germline CDR1 reads SQVTM; CDR2 reads ANQGSEA. V lost 3 bases and J 1 base, leaving 6 bases between the germline ends. The CDR3 has 12 residues. The CDR3 DNA is TGCAGCGTTGACATACAGAACACTGAAGCTTTCTTT. It codes for CSVDIQNTEAFF.

V usage is TRBV11-3 and J usage is TRBJ1-2; possibly TRBD1 for D (5 bases). V was clipped by 10 bases and J by 4 bases, with 22 bases between them. The CDR3 is 15 amino acids. Germline V gene data show CDR1 as SGHNT and CDR2 as YENEEA. The CDR3 loop reads CATLWRGGFPYGYTF. The CDR3 DNA follows: TGTGCCACCCTATGGAGGGGCGGGTTTCCCTATGGCTACACCTTC.

In this sample, this clone turned up once. In nucleotides, the CDR3 is TGTGCCAGCAGCGCCAGGGGTAAGAGCTCTGGGGCCAACGTCCTGACTTTC. It yields the protein CASSARGKSSGANVLTF. The rearrangement uses TRBV9 and TRBJ2-6; tentative D call: TRBD1 (6 bases). Trimming removed 3 bases at V and 0 bases at J, with 13 bases between. Germline V CDR1 and CDR2: SGDLS, YYNGEE. CDR3 size: 17 residues.

The chain is built from TRBV24-1 and TRBJ2-1; 7 bases map to TRBD1. With 5 bases clipped from V and 0 bases from J, the junction kept 6 bases outside the gene matches. Germline assignment: CDR1 KGHDR and CDR2 SFDVKD. This CDR3 has 16 residues. CDR3 sequence: CATSVNRGFSYNEQFF. CDR3 coding DNA: TGTGCCACCAGTGTAAACAGGGGCTTCTCCTACAATGAGCAGTTCTTC.

The rearrangement uses TRBV11-2 and TRBJ2-3, with 12 bases fitting TRBD2. With V trimmed by 5 bases and J by 0 bases, 6 bases remained unmatched. The CDR3 extends over 17 amino acids. Germline V gene data show CDR1 as SGHAT and CDR2 as FQNNGV. This chain's CDR3 is CASSTGLAGLSTDTQYF. DNA of the CDR3: TGTGCCAGCAGCACAGGACTAGCGGGGCTCAGCACAGATACGCAGTATTTT.

V and J are TRBV20-1 and TRBJ1-3; TRBD1 aligns across 9 bases. CDR1 DFQATT and CDR2 SNEGSKA come from the germline V gene (reference sequence). The trim removed 3 bases at V and 0 bases at J, leaving 18 bases unmatched. The CDR3 covers 20 residues. The CDR3 region is CSASPPVGQGKTDSGNTIYF. The CDR3 DNA is TGCAGTGCTAGTCCCCCGGTCGGACAGGGGAAGACCGACTCTGGAAACACCATATATTTT.

The V call is TRBV21-1, the J call TRBJ1-1. TRBV21-1 is noted as a pseudogene. The CDR3 extends over 16 amino acids. The DNA for the CDR3 is TGTGCCAGCAGCAAAGTCGGGAAGAGTTGGGGCACTGAAGCTTTCTTT. It is translated as CASSKVGKSWGTEAFF.

V usage is TRBV9 and J usage is TRBJ1-6; 9 nucleotides align to TRBD1. In germline, CDR1 is SGDLS, CDR2 YYNGEE. V was clipped by 2 bases and J by 6 bases; unmatched bases: 9. The CDR3 contains 17 residues. CDR3 residues: CASSVYPRGQGNSPLHF. The CDR3, as DNA: TGTGCCAGCAGCGTCTACCCCCGGGGACAGGGTAATTCACCCCTCCACTTT.